The 7 T cell receptor beta chains given below trace back to one sample, sequenced in a study of T cell repertoires in cytomegalovirus infection. TCRdb re-derived calls from the reads in MiXCR, one entry per CDR3 protein. The sample contains some 390,000 distinct CDR3 sequences, 15% to 20% of which appear only once. The sample was PBMCs. The source is a human donor in good health (CMV status not recorded). Some clones in this sample may be carry-over from other donors' samples.

This clonotype was seen more than once but under ten times. This rearrangement joins TRBV27 to TRBJ2-1, with D possibly matching TRBD2 (7 bases). Looked up from germline, CDR1 is MNHEY and CDR2 is SMNVEV (reference sequence). Trimming took off 2 bases at V and 11 bases at J, with 16 bases between the two ends. The CDR3 runs to 14 residues. CDR3 sequence reads: CASSLRGGAMQQFF. The CDR3 nucleotides read TGTGCCAGCAGTTTAAGGGGGGGGGCCATGCAGCAGTTCTTC.

The chain uses TRBV11-2 and TRBJ1-1; D is perhaps TRBD1 (6 bases). Germline values: CDR1 SGHAT, CDR2 FQNNGV. The ends were cut back, 2 bases at V and 6 bases at J, with 16 bases in the middle. CDR3 size: 15 residues. CDR3 sequence reads: CASSLQSGGHSEAFF. In DNA form, the CDR3 reads TGTGCCAGCAGCTTACAGTCTGGGGGGCACTCTGAAGCTTTCTTT.

A few counts support this clonotype. CDR3 residues: CASSLAGGFREQFF. CDR3 nucleotides: TGCGCCAGCAGCCTGGCAGGGGGCTTTAGGGAGCAGTTCTTC. The chain has TRBV4-3 and TRBJ2-1, with 8 bases lining up with TRBD1. Germline CDR1 reads LGHNA; CDR2 reads YSLEER. V lost 4 bases, J lost 10 bases, and 9 bases stayed unmatched. CDR3 length: 14 amino acids.

In this sample, this clonotype turned up a few times. The chain carries TRBV7-7 and TRBJ1-3; perhaps TRBD1 as D (6 bases). The germline V gene encodes CDR1 SSHAT and CDR2 FNYEAQ (reference sequence). The CDR3 consists of 13 residues. V lost 9 bases and J lost 8, with 17 bases in between. CDR3 in amino acids: CARPSHREDTIYF. DNA for the CDR3: TGTGCCAGGCCTTCTCACAGGGAAGACACCATATATTTT.

This clonotype was observed at least ten times. The chain has TRBV7-2 and TRBJ1-3; weak D call: TRBD1 (5 bases). From germline, CDR1 is SGHTA and CDR2 FQGNSA. CDR3 length: 16 residues. Trimming stripped 3 bases from V and 0 bases from J, with 12 bases between. The DNA of the CDR3 is TGTGCCAGCAGCTTTACGGATGGGGCCTCTGGAAACACCATATATTTT. Protein: CASSFTDGASGNTIYF.

This clonotype was seen only a few times. This chain links TRBV5-1 with TRBJ1-1, with 9 nucleotides matching TRBD1. The CDR3 sequence is 14 residues long. V dropped 2 bases and J dropped 11; count of bases not matched to a gene: 10. Looked up from germline, CDR1 is SGHRS and CDR2 is YFSETQ. The CDR3 DNA is TGCGCCAGCAGCTTAGTGCCGGGACAGGGTGTGGCTTTCTTT. This sequence encodes CASSLVPGQGVAFF.

This clonotype was counted at least ten times. The genes are TRBV19 and TRBJ1-1; weak D call: TRBD1 (6 bases). The CDR3 runs 15 residues. The germline CDR1 and CDR2 sequences are LNHDA and SQIVND (reference sequence). V lost 3 bases and J 5 bases, leaving 16 bases between the germline ends. The CDR3 DNA is TGTGCCAGTAGTATCGCCGTATCAGGGGATACTGAAGCTTTCTTT. Amino acid sequence: CASSIAVSGDTEAFF.